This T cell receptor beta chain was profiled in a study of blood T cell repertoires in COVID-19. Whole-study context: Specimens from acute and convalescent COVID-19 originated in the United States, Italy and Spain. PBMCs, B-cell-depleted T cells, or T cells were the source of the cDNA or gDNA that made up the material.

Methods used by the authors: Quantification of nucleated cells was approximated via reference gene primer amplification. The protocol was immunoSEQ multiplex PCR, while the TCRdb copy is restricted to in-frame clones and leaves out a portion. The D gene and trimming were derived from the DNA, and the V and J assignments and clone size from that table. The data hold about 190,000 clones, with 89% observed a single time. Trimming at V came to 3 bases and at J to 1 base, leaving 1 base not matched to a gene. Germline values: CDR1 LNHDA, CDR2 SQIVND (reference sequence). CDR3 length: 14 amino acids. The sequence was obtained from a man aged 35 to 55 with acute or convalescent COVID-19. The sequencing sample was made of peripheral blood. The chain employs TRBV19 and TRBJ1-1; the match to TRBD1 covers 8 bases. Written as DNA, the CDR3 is TGTGCCAGTAGTATCGGGACAGGGAACACTGAAGCTTTCTTT. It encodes CASSIGTGNTEAFF.